These 22 T cell receptor beta chains were all obtained from the same sample, sequenced in a study of T-cell reconstitution after alpha-beta-depleted transplantation in children. It was with unique molecular identifiers that the TCRbeta library was prepared. TCRdb re-called the PCR reads through MiXCR, storing one row per CDR3 protein. The table lists hundreds of thousands of distinct CDR3 sequences, around 7.5% of them singletons. Here the sequenced sample was PBMCs, mostly from graft donor cells, taken 180 days after TCRalphabeta/CD19-depleted stem cell transplant. These receptors all come from a male patient younger than 18 who had a stem cell transplant for acute lymphoblastic leukemia, so the T cells may come from the graft donor.

This clonotype came up many times. This sequence joins TRBV9 and TRBJ2-2; 9 nucleotides agree with TRBD2. J lost 3 bases, V lost 4 bases, and 16 bases had no gene match. Germline V gene lookup returns CDR1 SGDLS and CDR2 YYNGEE. The CDR3 extends over 19 amino acids. The CDR3 DNA is TGTGCCAGCAGCAACCCCACCCGTAGCGGGAGTGGCTACACCGGGGAGCTGTTTTTT. This gives the protein CASSNPTRSGSGYTGELFF.

This clonotype has more than one count but fewer than ten. The chain recombines TRBV30 with TRBJ2-1; 9 positions match TRBD2. Germline V gene sequence: CDR1 GTSNPN, CDR2 SVGIG (reference sequence). V gave up 2 bases and J gave up 2 bases; unmatched junction bases: 7. The CDR3 runs 16 residues. CDR3 region: CAWSSRTSVPYNEQFF. The CDR3 nucleotides are TGTGCCTGGAGTTCCCGGACTAGCGTACCCTACAATGAGCAGTTCTTC.

This clonotype was seen many times. This chain links TRBV20-1 with TRBJ2-3; D is uncertain. Trimming left V 6 bases short and J 2 bases short, with 9 bases between. Germline V CDR1 and CDR2: DFQATT, SNEGSKA (reference sequence). The CDR3 consists of 12 residues. The CDR3, as DNA: TGCAGTGCGCGGCCGCTCACAGATACGCAGTATTTT. Translated: CSARPLTDTQYF.

This clonotype was picked up many times. This chain links TRBV27 with TRBJ2-2; perhaps TRBD2 as D (5 bases). The CDR3 length is 15 residues. V gave up 7 bases and J gave up 6 bases, with 18 bases separating them. Germline values: CDR1 MNHEY, CDR2 SMNVEV (reference sequence). CDR3 loop: CASKPPEGEAGELFF. In nucleotides, the CDR3 is TGTGCCAGCAAACCCCCAGAGGGAGAGGCCGGGGAGCTGTTTTTT.

The table lists this clonotype with many counts. The chain combines TRBV10-3 with TRBJ1-2; 7 nucleotides agree with TRBD1. V dropped 10 bases and J dropped 3; count of bases not matched to a gene: 8. Germline loops: CDR1 ENHRY, CDR2 SYGVKD. This CDR3 spans 13 amino acids. The CDR3 sequence: CATGDSSYYGYTF. The DNA for the CDR3 is TGTGCCACCGGGGACAGCTCTTACTATGGCTACACCTTC.

This clonotype was counted at least ten times. As DNA, the CDR3 is TGTGCCAGCAGTTACGGACAGGGCAATCAGCCCCAGCATTTT. It codes for CASSYGQGNQPQHF. The rearrangement uses TRBV28 and TRBJ1-5; TRBD1 matches at 7 bases. Unmatched junction bases numbered 2, after V lost 4 bases and J lost 2 bases. There are 14 residues in the CDR3. Germline V gene data show CDR1 as MDHEN and CDR2 as SYDVKM.

This clonotype was counted ten times or more. J is TRBJ2-3 and V is TRBV7-2; no reliable D call. This CDR3 comprises 13 residues. Trimming took 1 base from V and 4 from J, leaving 6 bases between them. CDR1 is SGHTA and CDR2 is FQGNSA in the germline V gene. CDR3 amino acids: CASSLVSADTQYF. For the CDR3, the DNA is TGTGCCAGCAGCTTAGTATCGGCAGATACGCAGTATTTT.

Many counts were recorded for this clonotype. The V and J genes are TRBV4-2 and TRBJ1-5; 8 positions match TRBD1. Looked up from germline, CDR1 is LGHNA and CDR2 is YNFKEQ. Trimming at V came to 0 bases and at J to 6 bases, leaving 13 bases not matched to a gene. The CDR3 is made up of 18 amino acids. The chain's CDR3 is CASSQDVGGTGDAQPQHF. The CDR3 bases are TGTGCCAGCAGCCAAGACGTTGGAGGGACAGGAGATGCTCAGCCCCAGCATTTT.

Of note for this clonotype: A much larger clone lies one base from this, so it may be a read error. The J gene is TRBJ1-6, the V gene TRBV6-1; D is undetermined. The CDR3 covers 14 residues. Germline V gene data show CDR1 as MNHNS and CDR2 as SASEGT. In nucleotides, the CDR3 is TGTGCCCGCAGTGAGGGAAGGGATAATTCACCCCTCCACTTT. Amino acid sequence: CARSEGRDNSPLHF.

This clonotype was seen more than once but under ten times. The V call is TRBV27, the J call TRBJ2-2; no definite D call. The CDR3 length is 15 residues. From germline, CDR1 is MNHEY and CDR2 SMNVEV (reference sequence). V was pared by 4 bases and J by 4 bases, with 13 bases between. CDR3 bases: TGTGCCAGCAGTTCGCCTTCCCCACTCACCGGGGAGCTGTTTTTT. Its protein product is CASSSPSPLTGELFF.

The rearrangement uses TRBV6-1 and TRBJ2-7; 12 bases match TRBD2. The trim removed 5 bases at V and 4 bases at J, leaving 3 bases unmatched. Germline V gene data show CDR1 as MNHNS and CDR2 as SASEGT. The CDR3 extends over 14 amino acids. The chain's CDR3 is CASSRLAGDYEQYF. In DNA, the CDR3 is TGTGCCAGCAGTCGACTAGCGGGGGATTACGAGCAGTACTTC.

This chain joins TRBV5-1 and TRBJ1-1; D remains unclear. CDR1 is SGHRS, CDR2 YFSETQ, per germline. This CDR3 is built from 13 residues. V dropped 0 bases and J dropped 4 bases, with 7 bases sitting between them. The CDR3: CASSLGLSTEAFF. DNA of the CDR3: TGCGCCAGCAGCTTGGGGCTTAGCACTGAAGCTTTCTTT.

This clonotype was observed many times. V and J are TRBV20-1 and TRBJ2-2; 8 bases agree with TRBD2. V lost 1 base to trimming and J lost 4 bases; unmatched junction nucleotides: 17. This CDR3 is built from 19 residues. Germline V CDR1 and CDR2: DFQATT, SNEGSKA (reference sequence). DNA for the CDR3: TGCAGTGCTAGAGGGGCGGGGGGAGTCACTAGCGTGGGCACCGGGGAGCTGTTTTTT. This gives the protein CSARGAGGVTSVGTGELFF.

This clonotype showed up many times. This chain links TRBV7-9 with TRBJ2-7; 9 bases agree with TRBD2. V shed 4 bases and J 4 bases; nucleotides not matched to a gene: 8. The germline V gene has CDR1 SEHNR and CDR2 FQNEAQ (reference sequence). This CDR3 contains 15 residues. The CDR3 reads CASSSVAGVKYEQYF. CDR3 nucleotide sequence: TGTGCCAGCAGCTCAGTAGCGGGGGTTAAATACGAGCAGTACTTC. The full variable domain, its missing parts supplied by reference TRBV7-9 and TRBJ2-7, is DTGVSQNPRHKITKRGQNVTFRCDPISEHNRLYWYRQTLGQGPEFLTYFQNEAQLEKSRLLSDRFSAERPKGSFSTLEIQRTEQGDSAMYLCASSSVAGVKYEQYFGPGTRLTVT.

This clonotype was seen repeatedly, ten times or more. This rearrangement joins TRBV4-1 to TRBJ2-5; 7 bases are a match to TRBD1. Germline CDR1 is MGHRA and CDR2 is YSYEKL. After removal of 0 bases from V and 5 bases from J, the junction contained 6 bases not matched to a gene. This CDR3 is 15 amino acids long. The DNA for the CDR3 is TGCGCCAGCAGCCAAGATACAGGGGTTAGTGAGACCCAGTACTTC. Translated: CASSQDTGVSETQYF.

There are many counts of this clonotype. The rearrangement joins TRBV3-1 to TRBJ1-5; the D is unclear. The CDR3 consists of 16 residues. Germline lookup yields CDR1 LGHDT and CDR2 YNNKEL (reference sequence). V was cut by 0 bases and J by 3 bases, with 12 bases left in between. CDR3 protein: CASSQDSGRLNQPQHF. The CDR3 DNA is TGTGCCAGCAGCCAAGACTCAGGCCGCCTCAATCAGCCCCAGCATTTT.

As regards this clonotype: Just one base apart from a much larger clone, this may be a read error. V is TRBV6-1 and J is TRBJ2-6; D might be TRBD1 (5 bases). V lost 7 bases to trimming and J lost 6 bases, with 16 bases between them. The germline CDR1 and CDR2 sequences are MNHNS and SASEGT. This CDR3 region has 15 residues. The CDR3 bases are TGTGCCAGCACCACTCCCTTACAGGCGGCCAACGTCCTGACTTTC. This encodes CASTTPLQAANVLTF.

In this sample, this clonotype turned up many times. The genes are TRBV5-5 and TRBJ1-4, with unresolved D. V was clipped by 2 bases and J by 4 bases, with 9 bases between them. Germline V lookup: CDR1 SGHKS, CDR2 YYEKEE (reference sequence). The CDR3 covers 14 residues. CDR3 region: CASSFQVGNEKLFF. The DNA for the CDR3 is TGTGCCAGCAGCTTTCAAGTGGGTAATGAAAAACTGTTTTTT.

V and J are TRBV20-1 and TRBJ2-7; perhaps TRBD1 as D (5 bases). The ends were cut back, 0 bases at V and 0 bases at J, with 9 bases in the middle. This CDR3 spans 14 amino acids. Germline loops: CDR1 DFQATT, CDR2 SNEGSKA (reference sequence). The chain's CDR3 is CSARDPDSSYEQYF. CDR3 nucleotides: TGCAGTGCTAGAGATCCCGACAGCTCCTACGAGCAGTACTTC.

This clonotype was found many times. The V and J genes are TRBV6-2 or TRBV6-3 and TRBJ2-7; 7 bases are a match to TRBD2. Germline V gene lookup returns CDR1 MNHEY and CDR2 SVGEGT. This CDR3 has 13 amino acids. The V and J ends lost 8 bases and 5 bases, in that order; junction bases with no gene match: 9. Written as DNA, the CDR3 is TGTGCCAGCCACTGGGGGGGAGCCCACGAGCAGTACTTC. Protein: CASHWGGAHEQYF.

This clonotype was detected a few times. This chain joins TRBV5-1 and TRBJ2-3; the D call may be TRBD1 or TRBD2 (6 bases each). This CDR3 spans 17 amino acids. V was shortened by 0 bases and J by 4 bases, with 18 bases between the two germline ends. Germline V gives CDR1 SGHRS, CDR2 YFSETQ. In DNA form, the CDR3 reads TGCGCCAGCAGCTTGGGGGTACTGACGGGGGCTCCAGATACGCAGTATTTT. Its protein product is CASSLGVLTGAPDTQYF.

This clonotype was observed many times. The chain combines TRBV9 with TRBJ2-6; D call uncertain. This CDR3 is built from 15 residues. The germline V gene has CDR1 SGDLS and CDR2 YYNGEE. The V and J ends lost 4 bases and 6 bases respectively, with 14 bases between them. The CDR3 here is CASSSSVLEANVLTF. CDR3 DNA sequence: TGTGCCAGCAGCTCCAGTGTCCTTGAGGCCAACGTCCTGACTTTC.